Sequencing of this T cell receptor (beta chain) was carried out in a study of cytomegalovirus exposure and HLA in healthy donors (dated by TCRdb to about 2017). Background for the entire study: An earlier analysis of some 500 of the donors reported about 250 Gb of sequence data and some 120 million unique TCR beta sequences from about 180 million T cells. Because of strong linkage in the cohort, 4 to 6 DR-DQ haplotypes were treated as single units for association and clustering. To decide whether each TCR beta V gene segment behaved as functional or pseudogenic, an earlier analysis of over 500 of the donors relied on high-throughput TCR beta sequencing. Typing coverage differed by locus: A, B, C, DRB1 and DQB1 were typed in roughly 620-630 donors, DQA1 in 522, DPA1 in some 610, and DPB1 in 450 to 490. The genetic ancestry cluster associated with self-reported Caucasian donors included 70% to 85% of the roughly 400 genotyped donors. In the later analysis, no new phenotypic data were used to find candidate immune exposures; instead, reliance was placed on TCR beta sequences and their occurrence across donors. Donor age, sex, ethnicity and CMV serostatus were compiled alongside the repertoire data. A later genetic analysis used genome-wide SNP genotypes for about 65% of the roughly 670 donors, treating that subset as a discovery cohort. A later analysis re-examined previously published TCR beta repertoires from just over 650 donors and added high-resolution HLA genotyping to investigate patterns of TCR occurrence. The aim of the study was to test whether cataloging public T cell receptors could identify signatures of past pathogen exposure. HLA typing included class I and class II loci at four-digit resolution. High-throughput TCR immunosequencing, statistical association of individual TCRs with disease status, and machine learning were combined to predict cytomegalovirus infection status. Along with the roughly 670-subject first cohort, a separate validation cohort of over a hundred different subjects was used. On average, about 200,000 unique TCR beta nucleotide sequences were sequenced per donor among about 400 genotyped donors of the cohort, with about 19% of those sequences being non-productive. Every discovery cohort repertoire had been produced on one sequencing platform. Using immunosequencing, the study profiled T cell repertoires from around 680 subjects and related those repertoires to cytomegalovirus serostatus. Roughly 290 gigabases of sequencing data and around 80 million unique TCR sequences made up an early release that covered 500 to 650 HLA-typed donors. On the study overall, not on this receptor specifically: A later genetic analysis reported fewer N-insertions in productive TCRs among donors in an Asian-associated ancestry cluster than the roughly 690-donor mean. The authors suggested that the approach could potentially be generalized to other disease states and immunological phenotypes. The presence/absence analyses assumed that sequencing depth was roughly uniform across donors, and that assumption may not be true. Because some donors lacked HLA typing at each locus, the association tests relied only on the typed subset. Broadly in line with IMGT annotations, most TCR beta V segments showed up in productive rearrangements about 87% or about 30% of the time in an earlier analysis of around 600 of the donors. In a later analysis, several top co-occurrence clusters were reported to appear linked to parvovirus B19, influenza, CMV and Epstein-Barr virus. This cohort had only TCR beta chains sequenced, and the lack of alpha or paired-chain data limited which features could be detected. Three of the identified cytomegalovirus-associated TCR beta chains were confirmed in vitro to be specific for cytomegalovirus antigens. The classifier was reported to diagnose cytomegalovirus status with high specificity and sensitivity in both the original and validation cohorts. In the study, some 160 TCR beta chains were listed as associated with cytomegalovirus. In a later analysis, more than 15,000 TCR beta sequences were associated with specific HLA alleles at a false discovery rate of 0.05. A cluster of highly shared sequence variants was judged likely to be a technical artifact of the sequencing pipeline. Most TCR sequences were seen in very few donors, while some public TCRs were found in many individuals. A later analysis found that most CMV-associated TCR beta chains appeared HLA-restricted, with HLA associations seemingly driven largely by CMV exposure. Correlated functional status among segregating V segments might reflect linkage disequilibrium, but an unknown experimental factor could not be ruled out. A later genetic analysis associated a missense DCLRE1C variant with V-gene and J-gene trimming of TCR beta chains, and an independent cohort replicated the association. Because counts were too low, about 18 rarely observed V segments, including chromosome 9 orphons, were excluded from the earlier analysis of 587 of the donors. Strong co-occurrence of HLA alleles, especially DR and DQ, made assigning TCR associations to individual alleles difficult. A later analysis found that TCR association rates varied across HLA loci, with DRB1 alleles showing the most associated TCRs and HLA-C alleles the fewest. A further reported finding was that TCR beta sequences accurately predicted the HLA-A and HLA-B alleles for most subjects in the first cohort. Immune exposure information for the cohort was limited to CMV serostatus. In a later analysis, HLA-associated TCR beta chains were found to be more clonally expanded and to have lower generation probabilities than equally common non-associated chains. Because the 87-base-pair reads could not distinguish some IMGT-functional V segments, including TRBV6-2 and TRBV6-3, those segments were excluded.

The CDR3 covers 14 residues, taking in both the cysteine and the phenylalanine. Only the CDR3 DNA stays, 42 bases, in frame from base 1. Trimming removed 4 bases from V and 4 bases from J; the gene matches leave 2 bases unexplained. CDR1 and CDR2 were assigned from the germline V gene as SGHVS and FQNEAQ. This clone has a single count. There is no known antigen for this receptor. No quality values exist for individual bases; no much larger clone is one base distant. The cohort was made up of roughly 670 healthy bone marrow donors. All cohort members were sampled while nominally healthy, although unrecorded immune exposures were likely present. The donor tested CMV seropositive and was one of the 289 seropositive cohort members. A peripheral blood sample was provided by each donor, and peripheral blood mononuclear cells were used for TCR beta sequencing. Genomic DNA extraction from the blood cell samples was performed with the Qiagen DNeasy Blood Extraction Kit.

The library was built by means of the immunoSEQ multiplex PCR assay. The multiplex PCR relied on a mix of 60 forward primers for TCR Vbeta segments and 13 reverse primers for TCR Jbeta segments. A multiplex PCR assay on genomic DNA amplified the CDR3 region of rearranged TCR beta genes. On the Illumina HiSeq System, the amplified TCR beta libraries were sequenced as 87-base-pair reads. The study's processing was this. Across the roughly 670 repertoires, a later analysis counted approximately 83 million unique TCR beta chains, about 10 million of which were shared by at least two donors. Raw reads were error-corrected and collapsed into unique sequences by a nearest-neighbor algorithm in which closely related sequences were merged to remove PCR and sequencing errors. To assign V, D and J gene segments, CDR3 sequences were aligned to IMGT reference sequences. For a sequence to be retained, a match of at least six nucleotides to both a V gene segment and a J gene segment was required. A rearrangement was called productive if the CDR3 had no stop codons and remained in frame with V and J, and every other rearrangement was called non-productive. Following IMGT convention, CDR3 was defined as the stretch from the second conserved V-encoded cysteine up to the conserved J-encoded phenylalanine. Sequences without an unambiguous match to a single V gene segment were excluded from the earlier analysis of over 500 of the donors. An earlier analysis of under 750 of the donors called V segments functional above 56.7% productive rearrangements and segregating when the between-donor standard deviation exceeded 5%. A statistical classification framework was built to diagnose cytomegalovirus status from the catalog of TCR beta chain sequences. V and J gene assignment, in a later analysis, came from comparing TCR nucleotide sequences with IMGT/GENE-DB human TR gene sequences. The TCRdist pipeline was used in a later analysis to assign CDR3 sequences and most-parsimonious VDJ recombination scenarios. In a later analysis, every TCR beta chain was defined by the combination of its CDR3 amino acid sequence and its V-gene family, and reads without a unique V-gene family were dropped. To address suspected cross-contamination and a sequencing artifact, a later analysis removed approximately 600 highly shared, low-generation-probability nucleotide sequences. For each public chain, a later analysis derived a clonal expansion index from normalized ranks of inferred template counts within each repertoire. In a later analysis, generation probabilities were computed with a VDJ recombination model fitted to out-of-frame rearrangements, and the resulting probabilities were checked against IGoR. A later analysis scored TCR-TCR, TCR-HLA and TCR-CMV co-occurrence with hypergeometric tests, applying a repertoire-size bias correction to TCR pairs. In a later analysis, false discovery rates were estimated by permuting HLA or CMV assignments 20 times. In a later analysis, co-occurring TCRs were grouped using DBSCAN, with TCRdist sequence similarity added in when clustering inside HLA-allele-positive subsets. Repertoires with fewer than 30,000 or more than 120,000 public chains were left out of co-occurrence clustering, as were about five repertoires with anomalous nucleotide sharing. The table was pulled from immuneACCESS by TCRdb, which kept in-frame rearrangements only. Such tables lose some clones; where checked, under half of the loss comes from unresolved V genes, and the rest has no known cause. Clone size and the V and J calls come from that table; the DNA yielded D and trimming. Across this sample there are about 160,000 clones, with roughly 79% seen only once. The ten largest account for 3.1% of the sample.

This TCR derives from a woman in her forties or fifties in good health and CMV-seropositive. The specimen sequenced was PBMCs. The chain couples TRBV7-8 to TRBJ1-5; 9 junctional bases match TRBD1. Here is the DNA: TGTGCCAGCAGCTCAGGGACAGGGAATCAGCCCCAGCATTTT. This gives the protein CASSSGTGNQPQHF.